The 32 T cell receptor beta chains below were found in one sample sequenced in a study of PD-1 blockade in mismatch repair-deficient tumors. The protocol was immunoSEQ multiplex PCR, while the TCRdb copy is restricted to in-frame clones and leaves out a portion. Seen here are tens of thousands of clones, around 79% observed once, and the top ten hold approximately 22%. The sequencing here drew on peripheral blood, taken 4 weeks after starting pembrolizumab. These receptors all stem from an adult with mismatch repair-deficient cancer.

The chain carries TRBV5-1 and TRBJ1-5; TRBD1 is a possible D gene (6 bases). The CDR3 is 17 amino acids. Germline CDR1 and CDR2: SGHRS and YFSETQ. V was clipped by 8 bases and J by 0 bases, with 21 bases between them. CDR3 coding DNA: TGCGCCAGTTCTCCTGAACCACAGGGCTATAGCAATCAGCCCCAGCATTTT. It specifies CASSPEPQGYSNQPQHF.

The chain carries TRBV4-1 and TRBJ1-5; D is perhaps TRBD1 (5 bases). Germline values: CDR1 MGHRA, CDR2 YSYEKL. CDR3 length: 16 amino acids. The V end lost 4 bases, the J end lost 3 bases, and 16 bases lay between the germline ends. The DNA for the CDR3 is TGCGCCAGCAGCCCATTTGGGGGGATCGACAATCAGCCCCAGCATTTT. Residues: CASSPFGGIDNQPQHF.

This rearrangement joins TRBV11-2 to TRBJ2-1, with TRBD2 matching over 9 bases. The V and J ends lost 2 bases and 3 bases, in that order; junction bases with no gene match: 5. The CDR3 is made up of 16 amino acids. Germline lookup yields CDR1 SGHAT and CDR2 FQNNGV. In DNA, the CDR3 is TGTGCCAGCAGCTTACGAGAGCGGGAGGTCTACAATGAGCAGTTCTTC. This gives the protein CASSLREREVYNEQFF. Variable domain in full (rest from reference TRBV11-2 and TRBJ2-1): EAGVAQSPRYKIIEKRQSVAFWCNPISGHATLYWYQQILGQGPKLLIQFQNNGVVDDSQLPKDRFSAERLKGVDSTLKIQPAKLEDSAVYLCASSLREREVYNEQFFGPGTRLTVL.

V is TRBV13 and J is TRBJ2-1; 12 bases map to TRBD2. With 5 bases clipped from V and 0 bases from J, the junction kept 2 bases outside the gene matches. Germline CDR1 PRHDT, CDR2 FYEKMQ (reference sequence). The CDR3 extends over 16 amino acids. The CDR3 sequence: CASSLAGGSSYNEQFF. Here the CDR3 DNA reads TGTGCCAGCAGCCTAGCGGGAGGGAGCTCCTACAATGAGCAGTTCTTC.

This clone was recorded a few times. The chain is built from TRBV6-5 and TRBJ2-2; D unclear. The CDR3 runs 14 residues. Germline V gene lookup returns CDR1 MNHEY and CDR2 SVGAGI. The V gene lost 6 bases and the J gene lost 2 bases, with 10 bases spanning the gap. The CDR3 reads CASSWVVNTGELFF. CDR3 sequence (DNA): TGTGCCAGCAGCTGGGTGGTAAACACCGGGGAGCTGTTTTTT.

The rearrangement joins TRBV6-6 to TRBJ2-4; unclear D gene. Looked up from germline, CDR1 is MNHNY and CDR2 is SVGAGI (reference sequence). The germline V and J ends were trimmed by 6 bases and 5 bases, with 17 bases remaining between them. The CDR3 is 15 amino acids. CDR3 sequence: CASSLRLEWENIQYF. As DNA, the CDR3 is TGTGCCAGCAGCTTAAGGTTGGAGTGGGAAAACATTCAGTACTTC.

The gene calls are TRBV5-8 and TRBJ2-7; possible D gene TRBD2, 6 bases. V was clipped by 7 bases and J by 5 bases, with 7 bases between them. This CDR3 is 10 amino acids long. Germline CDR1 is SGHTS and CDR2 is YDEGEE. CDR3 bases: TGTGCCAGCGCGGGAAACGAGCAGTACTTC. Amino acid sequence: CASAGNEQYF.

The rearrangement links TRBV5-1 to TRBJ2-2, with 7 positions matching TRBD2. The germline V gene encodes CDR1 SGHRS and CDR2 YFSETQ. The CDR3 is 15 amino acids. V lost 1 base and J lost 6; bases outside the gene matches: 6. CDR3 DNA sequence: TGCGCCAGCAGCTTGACGGGGGGAACCTCCGGGGAGCTGTTTTTT. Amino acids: CASSLTGGTSGELFF.

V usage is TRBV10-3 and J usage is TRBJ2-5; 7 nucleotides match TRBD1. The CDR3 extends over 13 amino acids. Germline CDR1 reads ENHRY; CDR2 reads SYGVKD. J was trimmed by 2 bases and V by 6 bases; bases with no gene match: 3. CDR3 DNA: TGTGCCATCAGACCGGGACAGCAAGAGACCCAGTACTTC. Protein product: CAIRPGQQETQYF.

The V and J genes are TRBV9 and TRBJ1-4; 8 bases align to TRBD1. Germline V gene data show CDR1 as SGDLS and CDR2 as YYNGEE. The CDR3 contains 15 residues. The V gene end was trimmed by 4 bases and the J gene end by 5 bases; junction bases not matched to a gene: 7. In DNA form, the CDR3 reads TGTGCCAGCAGCCCTGGACAGGGCATAAATGAAAAACTGTTTTTT. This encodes CASSPGQGINEKLFF.

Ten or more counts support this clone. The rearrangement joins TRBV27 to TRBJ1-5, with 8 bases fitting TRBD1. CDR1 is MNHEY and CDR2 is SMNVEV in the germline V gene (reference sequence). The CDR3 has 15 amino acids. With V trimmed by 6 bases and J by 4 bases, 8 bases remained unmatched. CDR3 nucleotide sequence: TGTGCCAGCAGAAAGCAGGGGGCGCGGAATCAGCCCCAGCATTTT. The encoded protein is CASRKQGARNQPQHF.

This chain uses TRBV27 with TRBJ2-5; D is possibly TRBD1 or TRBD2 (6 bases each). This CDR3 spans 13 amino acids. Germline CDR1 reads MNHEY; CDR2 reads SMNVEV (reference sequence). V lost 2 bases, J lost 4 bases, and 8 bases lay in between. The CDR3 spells CASSLRGRETQYF. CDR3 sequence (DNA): TGTGCCAGCAGTTTACGGGGGCGAGAGACCCAGTACTTC.

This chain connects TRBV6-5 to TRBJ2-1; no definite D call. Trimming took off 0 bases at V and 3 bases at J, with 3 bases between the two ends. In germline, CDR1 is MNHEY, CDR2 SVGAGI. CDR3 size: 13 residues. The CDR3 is CASSYSGYNEQFF. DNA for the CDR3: TGTGCCAGCAGTTACTCTGGCTACAATGAGCAGTTCTTC.

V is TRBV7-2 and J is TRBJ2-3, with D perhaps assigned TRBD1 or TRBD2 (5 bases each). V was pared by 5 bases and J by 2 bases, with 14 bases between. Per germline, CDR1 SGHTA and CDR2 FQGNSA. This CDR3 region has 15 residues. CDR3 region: CASSLRWGNTDTQYF. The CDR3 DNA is TGTGCCAGCAGCCTTCGTTGGGGGAACACAGATACGCAGTATTTT.

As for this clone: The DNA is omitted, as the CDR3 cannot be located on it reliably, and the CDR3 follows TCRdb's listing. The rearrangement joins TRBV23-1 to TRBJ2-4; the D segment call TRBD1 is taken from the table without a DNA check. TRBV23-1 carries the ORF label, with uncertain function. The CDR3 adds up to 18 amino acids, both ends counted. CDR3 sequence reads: CASSHFGNGRQGYDIQYF.

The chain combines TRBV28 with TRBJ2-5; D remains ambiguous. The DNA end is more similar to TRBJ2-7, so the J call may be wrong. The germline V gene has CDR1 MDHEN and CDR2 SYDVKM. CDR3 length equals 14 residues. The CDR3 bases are TGTGCCAGCAGACTAAGAAGTGGGACCTACGAGCAGTACTTC. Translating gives CASRLRSGTYEQYF.

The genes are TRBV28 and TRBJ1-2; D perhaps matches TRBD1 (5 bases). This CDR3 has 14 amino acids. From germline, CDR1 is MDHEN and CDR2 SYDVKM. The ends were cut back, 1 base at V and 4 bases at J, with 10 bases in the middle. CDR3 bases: TGTGCCAGCAGTTTATCCGGGACTCCCTATGGCTACACCTTC. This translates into CASSLSGTPYGYTF.

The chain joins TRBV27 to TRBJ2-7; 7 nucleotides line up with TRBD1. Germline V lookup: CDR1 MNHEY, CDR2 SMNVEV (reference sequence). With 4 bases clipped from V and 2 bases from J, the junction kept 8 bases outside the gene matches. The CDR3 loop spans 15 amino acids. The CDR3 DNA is TGTGCCAGCAGTTCGGACAGGATCCGGACCTACGAGCAGTACTTC. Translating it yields CASSSDRIRTYEQYF.

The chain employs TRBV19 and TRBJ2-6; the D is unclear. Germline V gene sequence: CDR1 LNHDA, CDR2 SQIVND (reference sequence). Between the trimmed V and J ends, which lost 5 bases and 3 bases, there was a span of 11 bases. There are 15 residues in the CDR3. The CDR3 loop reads CASSLSSNGANVLTF. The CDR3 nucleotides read TGTGCCAGTAGTCTTTCAAGTAATGGGGCCAACGTCCTGACTTTC.

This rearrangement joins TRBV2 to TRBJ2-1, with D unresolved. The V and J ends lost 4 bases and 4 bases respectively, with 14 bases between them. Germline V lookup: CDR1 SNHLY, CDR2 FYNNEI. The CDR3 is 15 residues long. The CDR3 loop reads CASSAGSSAYNEQFF. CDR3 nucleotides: TGTGCCAGCAGTGCTGGATCAAGCGCATACAATGAGCAGTTCTTC.

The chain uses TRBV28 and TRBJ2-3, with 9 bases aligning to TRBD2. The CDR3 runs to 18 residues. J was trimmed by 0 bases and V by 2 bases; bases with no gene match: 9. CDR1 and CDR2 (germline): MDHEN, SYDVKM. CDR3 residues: CASSLRSTSGLSTDTQYF. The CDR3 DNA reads TGTGCCAGCAGTTTACGATCGACTAGCGGTTTGAGCACAGATACGCAGTATTTT.

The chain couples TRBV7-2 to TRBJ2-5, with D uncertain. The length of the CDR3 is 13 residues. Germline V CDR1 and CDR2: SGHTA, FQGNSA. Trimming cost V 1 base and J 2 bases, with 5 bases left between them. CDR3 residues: CASSLVGQETQYF. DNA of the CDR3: TGTGCCAGCAGCTTAGTCGGGCAAGAGACCCAGTACTTC.

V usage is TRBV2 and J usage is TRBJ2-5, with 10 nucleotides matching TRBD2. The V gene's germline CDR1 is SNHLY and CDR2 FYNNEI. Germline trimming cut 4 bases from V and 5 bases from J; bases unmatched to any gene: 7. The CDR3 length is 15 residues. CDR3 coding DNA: TGTGCCAGCAGTGCGCGAGCGGGAGGGCTTGAGACCCAGTACTTC. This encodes CASSARAGGLETQYF.

The DNA of the CDR3 is TGTGCCAGCTCTCTTGGACAGGGGATGGATTATGGCTACACCTTC. Its translation is CASSLGQGMDYGYTF. The chain combines TRBV18 with TRBJ1-2; TRBD1 matches 9 bases. The germline V gene has CDR1 KGHSH and CDR2 LQKENI. The CDR3 loop spans 15 amino acids. J was trimmed by 5 bases and V by 6 bases; bases with no gene match: 10.

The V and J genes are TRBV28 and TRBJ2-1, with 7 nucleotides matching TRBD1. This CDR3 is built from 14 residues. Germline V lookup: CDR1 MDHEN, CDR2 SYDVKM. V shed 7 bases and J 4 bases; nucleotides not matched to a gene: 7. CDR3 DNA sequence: TGTGCCAGCAAGTCCGGGACAGCTTACAATGAGCAGTTCTTC. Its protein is CASKSGTAYNEQFF. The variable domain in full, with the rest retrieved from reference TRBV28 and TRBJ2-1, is DVKVTQSSRYLVKRTGEKVFLECVQDMDHENMFWYRQDPGLGLRLIYFSYDVKMKEKGDIPEGYSVSREKKERFSLILESASTNQTSMYLCASKSGTAYNEQFFGPGTRLTVL.

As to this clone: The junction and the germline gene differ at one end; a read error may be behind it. CDR3 nucleotide sequence: TGTGCTAGCAGCCGGACAGGGGGAACAGATACGCAGTATTTT. Protein sequence: CASSRTGGTDTQYF. The chain recombines TRBV7-7 with TRBJ2-3; 10 bases match TRBD1. The CDR3 sequence is 14 residues long. Looked up from germline, CDR1 is SSHAT and CDR2 is FNYEAQ (reference sequence).

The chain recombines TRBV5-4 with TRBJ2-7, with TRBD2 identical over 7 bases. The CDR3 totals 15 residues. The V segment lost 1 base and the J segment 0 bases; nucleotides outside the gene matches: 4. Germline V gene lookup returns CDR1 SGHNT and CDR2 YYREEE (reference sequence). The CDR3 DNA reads TGTGCCAGCAGCTTGTTTGGCGGGGGCTCCTACGAGCAGTACTTC. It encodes CASSLFGGGSYEQYF.

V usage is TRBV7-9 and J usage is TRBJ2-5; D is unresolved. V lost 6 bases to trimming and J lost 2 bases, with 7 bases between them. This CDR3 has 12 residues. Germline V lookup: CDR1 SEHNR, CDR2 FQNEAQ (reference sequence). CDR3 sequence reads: CASRMEQETQYF. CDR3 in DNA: TGTGCCAGCAGAATGGAACAAGAGACCCAGTACTTC. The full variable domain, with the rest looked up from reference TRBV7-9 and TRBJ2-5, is DTGVSQNPRHKITKRGQNVTFRCDPISEHNRLYWYRQTLGQGPEFLTYFQNEAQLEKSRLLSDRFSAERPKGSFSTLEIQRTEQGDSAMYLCASRMEQETQYFGPGTRLLVL.

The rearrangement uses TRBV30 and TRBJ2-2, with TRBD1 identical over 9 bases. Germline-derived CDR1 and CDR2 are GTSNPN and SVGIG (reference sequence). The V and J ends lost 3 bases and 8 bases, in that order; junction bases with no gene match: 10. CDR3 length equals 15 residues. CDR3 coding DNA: TGTGCCTGGAGATACAGGGGGCCCGCACCGGGGGAGCTGTTTTTT. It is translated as CAWRYRGPAPGELFF. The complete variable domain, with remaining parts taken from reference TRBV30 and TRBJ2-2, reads SQTIHQWPATLVQPVGSPLSLECTVEGTSNPNLYWYRQAAGRGLQLLFYSVGIGQISSEVPQNLSASRPQDRQFILSSKKLLLSDSGFYLCAWRYRGPAPGELFFGEGSRLTVL.

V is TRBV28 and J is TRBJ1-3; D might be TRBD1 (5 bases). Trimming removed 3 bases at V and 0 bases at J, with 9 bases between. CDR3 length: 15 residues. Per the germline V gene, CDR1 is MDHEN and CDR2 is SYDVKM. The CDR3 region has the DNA TGTGCCAGCAGTTTTTGGGGGTACTCTGGAAACACCATATATTTT. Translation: CASSFWGYSGNTIYF.

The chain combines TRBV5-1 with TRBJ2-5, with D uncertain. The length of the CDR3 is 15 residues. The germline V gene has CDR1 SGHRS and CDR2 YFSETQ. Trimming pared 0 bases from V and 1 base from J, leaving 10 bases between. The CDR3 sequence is CASSLAPGTQETQYF. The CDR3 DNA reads TGCGCCAGCAGCTTGGCCCCAGGAACCCAAGAGACCCAGTACTTC.

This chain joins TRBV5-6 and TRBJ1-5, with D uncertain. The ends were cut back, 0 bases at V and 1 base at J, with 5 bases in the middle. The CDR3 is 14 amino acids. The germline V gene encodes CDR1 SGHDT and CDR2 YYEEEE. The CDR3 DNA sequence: TGTGCCAGCAGCTTGGTGAACAGCAATCAGCCCCAGCATTTT. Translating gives CASSLVNSNQPQHF.